Each of the 5 T cell receptor beta chains below was sequenced from the same sample in a study of blood T cell repertoires in COVID-19. Produced via immunoSEQ multiplex PCR; TCRdb's table is partial and in-frame only. The repertoire holds a few hundred thousand clones, 84% seen once, with approximately 1.3% in the top ten. The specimen sequenced was peripheral blood. These receptors were taken from a woman in her forties who had recovered from COVID-19.

V usage is TRBV6-1 and J usage is TRBJ1-6; D is uncertain. Germline V CDR1 and CDR2: MNHNS, SASEGT. The CDR3 is 16 residues long. Trimming shortened V by 1 base and J by 9 bases, and 16 bases separated the two germline ends. CDR3 amino acids: CASSEERRQSSSPLHF. For the CDR3, the DNA is TGTGCCAGCAGTGAAGAAAGGAGGCAGTCTAGTTCACCCCTCCACTTT.

The chain joins TRBV3-1 (or the pseudogene TRBV3-2) to TRBJ2-1; TRBD2 agrees at 8 bases. Germline V lookup: CDR1 LGHDT, CDR2 YNNKEL (reference sequence). The trim removed 3 bases at V and 10 bases at J, leaving 14 bases unmatched. The CDR3 consists of 16 residues. CDR3 nucleotides: TGTGCCAGCAGCCAGCCGGGACTAGGAGGGCTTAGGGAGCAGTTCTTC. Its translation: CASSQPGLGGLREQFF.

This clone was picked up one time. The V call is TRBV11-2, the J call TRBJ2-5; 10 bases are shared with TRBD2. V trimming: 6 bases; J trimming: 3 bases; junction bases outside the gene matches: 10. Germline V gene sequence: CDR1 SGHAT, CDR2 FQNNGV. CDR3 size: 16 residues. The CDR3 DNA follows: TGTGCCAGCAGGTTTCGGAGCGGGGGGGCCGAAGAGACCCAGTACTTC. Protein: CASRFRSGGAEETQYF.

The chain uses TRBV9 and TRBJ1-1; D not certain. Germline-derived CDR1 and CDR2 are SGDLS and YYNGEE. The CDR3 is made up of 15 amino acids. The V end lost 0 bases, the J end lost 1 base, and 10 bases lay between the germline ends. CDR3 in amino acids: CASSVEPQTNTEAFF. DNA of the CDR3: TGTGCCAGCAGCGTAGAGCCCCAAACGAACACTGAAGCTTTCTTT.

The CDR3 region has the DNA TGTGCCACTTCACTCGCAACTAATGAAAAACTGTTTTTT. This sequence encodes CATSLATNEKLFF. The chain joins TRBV27 to TRBJ1-4; the D is unclear. Germline V gives CDR1 MNHEY, CDR2 SMNVEV (reference sequence). V dropped 10 bases and J dropped 0 bases, with 9 bases sitting between them. CDR3 length: 13 residues.